The 20 T cell receptor beta chains given below trace back to one sample, sequenced in a study of graft-versus-host responses after intestinal transplantation. TCRdb's table, derived via immunoSEQ multiplex PCR, lists solely in-frame clones and lacks some. Of approximately 26,000 clones detected, less than 85% appear once; the ten largest clones hold more than 0.95%. This specimen consisted of PBMCs, obtained about 27 days after intestinal transplant. Source of these receptors: a human patient who received an intestinal transplant, so some T cells may come from the graft donor.

This clone was counted only a few times. The rearrangement joins TRBV30 to TRBJ2-7; D is undetermined. V lost 2 bases, J lost 0 bases, and 5 bases lay in between. The CDR3 sequence is 12 residues long. Germline assignment: CDR1 GTSNPN and CDR2 SVGIG (reference sequence). CDR3 sequence (DNA): TGTGCCTGGAGTCGGCACTCCTACGAGCAGTACTTC. Translation: CAWSRHSYEQYF.

The V and J genes are TRBV28 and TRBJ1-5; TRBD1 matches 7 bases. Germline CDR1 MDHEN, CDR2 SYDVKM. This CDR3 comprises 16 residues. The junction had 6 bases not matched to a gene; V was cut back by 3 bases and J by 1 base. As DNA, the CDR3 is TGTGCCAGCAGTTTGCCCGGGACAGCGAGCAATCAGCCCCAGCATTTT. This encodes CASSLPGTASNQPQHF.

This sequence joins TRBV7-8 and TRBJ1-2; D is undetermined. Trimming removed 4 bases at V and 0 bases at J, with 18 bases between. This CDR3 is built from 17 residues. Germline V lookup: CDR1 SGHVS, CDR2 FQNEAQ. This chain's CDR3 is CASSSRRFTPANYGYTF. CDR3 in DNA: TGTGCCAGCAGCTCAAGGCGCTTTACTCCAGCTAACTATGGCTACACCTTC.

CDR3 DNA: TGCGCCAGCAGTGAGTCGCCTGTGAACACTGAAGCTTTCTTT. Protein: CASSESPVNTEAFF. The chain employs TRBV10-1 and TRBJ1-1; the D is unclear. Trimming took off 0 bases at V and 0 bases at J, with 5 bases between the two ends. Looked up from germline, CDR1 is WNHNN and CDR2 is SYGVQD (reference sequence). This CDR3 region has 14 residues.

V is TRBV27 and J is TRBJ2-3; TRBD2 matches 11 bases. CDR1 is MNHEY and CDR2 is SMNVEV in the germline V gene (reference sequence). The junction had 18 bases not matched to a gene; V was cut back by 0 bases and J by 4 bases. The CDR3 is 21 residues long. The chain's CDR3 is CASSLSRPSGGPGGTPDTQYF. CDR3 nucleotide sequence: TGTGCCAGCAGTTTATCCCGACCTAGCGGGGGGCCGGGGGGCACACCAGATACGCAGTATTTT.

This clone appeared a few times. The genes are TRBV6-5 and TRBJ2-5, with no clear D. Germline V CDR1 and CDR2: MNHEY, SVGAGI. The CDR3 is 13 amino acids. V was cut by 2 bases and J by 1 base, with 5 bases left in between. The DNA for the CDR3 is TGTGCCAGCAGTTACATAGGCCAAGAGACCCAGTACTTC. This codes for CASSYIGQETQYF.

The chain is built from TRBV13 and TRBJ2-2; no clear D. CDR1 PRHDT and CDR2 FYEKMQ come from the germline V gene (reference sequence). The V and J ends lost 3 bases and 3 bases respectively, with 11 bases between them. The CDR3 extends over 15 amino acids. This CDR3 is CASSFDGLDTGELFF. The CDR3 DNA reads as TGTGCCAGCAGCTTCGACGGGCTAGACACCGGGGAGCTGTTTTTT.

There are a few counts of this clone. V gene TRBV6-5 combines with J gene TRBJ2-3; 11 bases map to TRBD1. The V segment lost 6 bases and the J segment 11 bases; nucleotides outside the gene matches: 13. Germline V CDR1 and CDR2: MNHEY, SVGAGI. The CDR3 has 15 amino acids. The CDR3 protein is CASRFTGTGGVKQYF. The CDR3 DNA reads as TGTGCCAGCAGGTTTACCGGGACAGGGGGGGTAAAGCAGTATTTT.

The gene calls are TRBV19 and TRBJ2-3; 8 bases fit TRBD2. The V and J ends lost 1 base and 6 bases, in that order; junction bases with no gene match: 0. Looked up from germline, CDR1 is LNHDA and CDR2 is SQIVND (reference sequence). This CDR3 region has 13 residues. CDR3 amino acids: CASSIGLADTQYF. In DNA, the CDR3 is TGTGCCAGTAGTATAGGACTAGCGGATACGCAGTATTTT.

The chain recombines TRBV6-1 with TRBJ2-5; the D is unclear. Germline V gene data show CDR1 as MNHNS and CDR2 as SASEGT. V gave up 3 bases and J gave up 2 bases, with 16 bases separating them. This CDR3 is 16 amino acids long. CDR3 nucleotide sequence: TGTGCCAGCAGTGACATAGACTTCGGAATACAAGAGACCCAGTACTTC. Translation: CASSDIDFGIQETQYF.

The chain has TRBV10-3 and TRBJ1-1; no clear D gene. The CDR3 has 15 amino acids. Trimming took 6 bases from V and 2 from J, leaving 16 bases between them. Germline assignment: CDR1 ENHRY and CDR2 SYGVKD. In nucleotides, the CDR3 is TGTGCCATCAGGGACGGGTGGGAGAGTAACACTGAAGCTTTCTTT. This sequence encodes CAIRDGWESNTEAFF.

This chain links TRBV18 with TRBJ2-7; the D gene is possibly TRBD2 (6 bases). Trimming took off 6 bases at V and 1 base at J, with 16 bases between the two ends. CDR3 length equals 15 residues. Germline lookup yields CDR1 KGHSH and CDR2 LQKENI. The chain's CDR3 is CASSSEGLGSYEQYF. The DNA of the CDR3 is TGTGCCAGCTCCTCGGAGGGTTTAGGGTCCTACGAGCAGTACTTC.

This chain uses TRBV5-6 with TRBJ2-7, with 11 nucleotides matching TRBD2. Germline loops: CDR1 SGHDT, CDR2 YYEEEE. The CDR3 is 14 amino acids. V shed 0 bases and J 6 bases; nucleotides not matched to a gene: 2. The CDR3 DNA reads TGTGCCAGCAGCTTGGCCACTAGCGGGAGCGAGCAGTACTTC. It yields the protein CASSLATSGSEQYF.

The chain is built from TRBV29-1 and TRBJ1-1; D is possibly TRBD1 (5 bases). The ends were cut back, 4 bases at V and 3 bases at J, with 18 bases in the middle. The CDR3 is made up of 15 amino acids. CDR1 is SQVTM, CDR2 ANQGSEA, per germline. The chain's CDR3 is CSVGGTGAGDTEAFF. The CDR3 bases are TGCAGCGTTGGGGGAACAGGTGCCGGAGACACTGAAGCTTTCTTT.

The chain combines TRBV28 with TRBJ1-2; D is unresolved. This CDR3 is built from 14 residues. V shed 1 base and J shed 2 bases, with 8 bases lying between them. Germline CDR1 MDHEN, CDR2 SYDVKM. CDR3 sequence: CASSLYHRNYGYTF. In DNA, the CDR3 is TGTGCCAGCAGTTTATACCACAGAAACTATGGCTACACCTTC.

CDR3 amino acids: CASSLDETETGELFF. CDR3 bases: TGTGCCAGCAGCTTAGATGAGACAGAAACCGGGGAGCTGTTTTTT. V and J are TRBV7-6 and TRBJ2-2; possibly TRBD1 for D (5 bases). The V gene lost 1 base and the J gene lost 5 bases, with 11 bases spanning the gap. The CDR3 spans 15 residues. Germline lookup yields CDR1 SGHVS and CDR2 FNYEAQ.

The chain carries TRBV7-6 and TRBJ1-6, with no clear D. The CDR3 runs 14 residues. The V end was cut by 3 bases, the J end by 6 bases, with 9 bases between. Germline CDR1 SGHVS, CDR2 FNYEAQ. In nucleotides, the CDR3 is TGTGCCAGCAGCTTGGGGTCAGCTAATTCACCCCTCCACTTT. This encodes CASSLGSANSPLHF.

The genes are TRBV28 and TRBJ2-7, with TRBD1 as a possible D gene (6 bases). This CDR3 is 13 amino acids long. The ends were cut back, 8 bases at V and 1 base at J, with 12 bases in the middle. Germline V gene lookup returns CDR1 MDHEN and CDR2 SYDVKM. In DNA, the CDR3 is TGTGCCAGCGCTATCGGGACATCCTACGAGCAGTACTTC. As protein: CASAIGTSYEQYF.

The chain joins TRBV19 to TRBJ2-1, with 10 bases aligning to TRBD2. With 3 bases clipped from V and 0 bases from J, the junction kept 5 bases outside the gene matches. The CDR3 sequence is 17 residues long. Germline values: CDR1 LNHDA, CDR2 SQIVND (reference sequence). CDR3 nucleotides: TGTGCCAGTAGTATTAGCGGGAGGCCTAGCTCCTACAATGAGCAGTTCTTC. This translates into CASSISGRPSSYNEQFF.

The count of this clone is one. The V gene is TRBV5-1, the J gene TRBJ1-2; D gene unclear. This CDR3 comprises 15 residues. CDR1 and CDR2 (germline): SGHRS, YFSETQ. Trimming took 0 bases from V and 2 from J, leaving 11 bases between them. The CDR3 region has the DNA TGCGCCAGCAGCTTGGGCTTAGACTTCAACTATGGCTACACCTTC. Translating gives CASSLGLDFNYGYTF.